Given below is one TCR beta chain in context. What it binds is not known. CDR3 length: 13 residues. V was cut by 2 bases and J by 5 bases, with 7 bases left in between. CDR1 and CDR2 from the germline V gene are ENHRY and SYGVKD. Those who served as multiple sclerosis controls were treatment-naive patients with stable or active relapsing-remitting disease. TEMRA cells were enriched by FACS, and CD4+ and CD8+ T cells were negatively isolated. The sample comes from a study of CD8 T cells in Susac syndrome. Findings and caveats of the study: As the study acknowledged, the number of individuals in its TCR sequencing and HLA analysis was relatively small.

RNA was extracted with the RNeasy kit, and a quantity of roughly 0.45 to 1 ug was reverse transcribed using random hexamers. An immunoSEQ multiplex PCR amplified TCR beta CDR3 over 54 Vbeta and 13 Jbeta. MiXCR was run by TCRdb on the immunoSEQ multiplex PCR reads, yielding one entry per CDR3 protein. The sample shows around 120,000 distinct CDR3 sequences, just under 95% of them seen only once. This receptor was obtained from a human donor with multiple sclerosis. Source material: CD4+ T cells from PBMCs. This chain uses TRBV10-3 with TRBJ2-4, with D perhaps TRBD2 (5 bases). The CDR3 DNA follows: TGTGCCATCAGTGAGGGGAGCCAAAACATTCAGTACTTC. Amino acid sequence: CAISEGSQNIQYF.